The T cell receptor beta chain under discussion was sequenced for a study of Tregs in tolerant kidney transplant recipients. Whole-study findings and limits: Activated donor B cell expansion appeared to reveal the most relevant donor-specific TCRbeta repertoire.

Assay: immunoSEQ multiplex PCR; the TCRdb copy retains only in-frame clones and omits some. The sample holds around 61,000 clones, around 83% seen once. This CDR3 spans 14 amino acids. V gave up 0 bases and J gave up 2 bases; unmatched junction bases: 2. CDR1 and CDR2 (germline): SGHRS, YFSETQ. A remark on this clone: The antigen is not known.

This chain links TRBV5-1 with TRBJ2-7; 7 nucleotides match TRBD1. The sample comprised CD4+ T cells from blood. The source is a human donor in good health. CDR3 amino acids: CASSLGGTAYEQYF. CDR3 DNA: TGCGCCAGCAGCTTGGGGGGGACAGCCTACGAGCAGTACTTC.